A single sample gave rise to the 18 T cell receptor beta chains below, sequenced in a study of shared clonotypes between healthy human individuals. Only in-frame clones appear in the TCRdb table, and some are missing; sequencing was by immunoSEQ multiplex PCR. The data hold millions of clones, with 90% to 95% observed a single time. Material: naive CD4+ T cells from PBMCs. Subset described: CD45RA+ positively selected. The receptors come from a man aged 18 to 30 in good health. Some clones in this sample may be carry-over from other donors' samples.

In this sample, this clone turned up a few times. J is TRBJ2-2 and V is TRBV7-3; a possible D gene is TRBD2 (5 bases). CDR1 SGHTA and CDR2 FQGTGA come from the germline V gene. Trimming stripped 0 bases from V and 4 bases from J, with 12 bases between. This CDR3 spans 16 amino acids. The CDR3 loop reads CASSLTRERSTGELFF. The CDR3 bases are TGTGCCAGCAGCTTAACAAGGGAGAGGAGCACCGGGGAGCTGTTTTTT.

Points on this clone: Other DNA sequences in this specimen translate into the identical CDR3. The V and J genes are TRBV5-1 and TRBJ1-1; D is unclear. The CDR3 is made up of 14 amino acids. V was trimmed by 2 bases and J by 1 base, leaving 9 bases between them. Germline loops: CDR1 SGHRS, CDR2 YFSETQ. The CDR3 bases are TGCGCCAGCAGCTTAAGGCCGGAGAACACTGAAGCTTTCTTT. Protein product: CASSLRPENTEAFF.

A word on this clone: The sample holds other DNA sequences that translate to the same CDR3. V and J are TRBV5-6 and TRBJ1-5, with unresolved D. The V end lost 4 bases, the J end lost 0 bases, and 5 bases lay between the germline ends. The germline gives CDR1 SGHDT, CDR2 YYEEEE. CDR3 length equals 13 residues. CDR3 coding DNA: TGTGCCAGCAGCCTGAATAGCAATCAGCCCCAGCATTTT. Amino acids: CASSLNSNQPQHF.

V gene TRBV10-1 combines with J gene TRBJ2-7; TRBD2 aligns across 7 bases. CDR3 length: 13 residues. Trimming at V came to 2 bases and at J to 5 bases, leaving 3 bases not matched to a gene. CDR1 WNHNN and CDR2 SYGVQD come from the germline V gene (reference sequence). The CDR3 loop is CASSEGLVHEQYF. CDR3 DNA sequence: TGCGCCAGCAGTGAGGGACTAGTGCACGAGCAGTACTTC.

The V gene is TRBV5-1, the J gene TRBJ1-3; no definite D call. The CDR3 extends over 15 amino acids. Germline assignment: CDR1 SGHRS and CDR2 YFSETQ. V lost 2 bases to trimming and J lost 2 bases, with 11 bases between them. Here the CDR3 reads CASSLAQSPGNTIYF. In DNA, the CDR3 is TGCGCCAGCAGCTTAGCCCAGTCCCCTGGAAACACCATATATTTT.

The V gene is TRBV29-1, the J gene TRBJ2-7; 7 nucleotides line up with TRBD2. V was pared by 7 bases and J by 2 bases, with 11 bases of the junction left unmatched. The germline gives CDR1 SQVTM, CDR2 ANQGSEA. The CDR3 runs 14 residues. The CDR3 spells CSAFSSGQPYEQYF. The CDR3 nucleotides read TGCAGCGCCTTCTCTAGCGGACAACCCTACGAGCAGTACTTC.

The chain couples TRBV5-1 to TRBJ2-5; D might be TRBD1 (6 bases). Per the germline V gene, CDR1 is SGHRS and CDR2 is YFSETQ. Trimming stripped 3 bases from V and 0 bases from J, with 15 bases between. The CDR3 totals 16 residues. CDR3 protein: CASSSGHPSYQETQYF. The CDR3 nucleotides are TGCGCCAGCAGCTCGGGACACCCATCTTACCAAGAGACCCAGTACTTC.

This chain connects TRBV11-2 to TRBJ2-1, with 9 bases lining up with TRBD2. V was clipped by 4 bases and J by 3 bases; unmatched bases: 13. The CDR3 sequence is 18 residues long. CDR1 is SGHAT and CDR2 is FQNNGV in the germline V gene. The CDR3 loop is CASSSLRSSGADYNEQFF. The DNA for the CDR3 is TGTGCCAGCAGCTCACTCCGCTCTAGCGGGGCAGACTACAATGAGCAGTTCTTC.

This chain links TRBV5-4 with TRBJ2-7; 9 bases are a match to TRBD2. This CDR3 comprises 16 residues. Trimming at V came to 0 bases and at J to 5 bases, leaving 9 bases not matched to a gene. Germline V gene lookup returns CDR1 SGHNT and CDR2 YYREEE (reference sequence). Written as DNA, the CDR3 is TGTGCCAGCAGCTTGGCCGTAGCTAGCGGGACCAACGAGCAGTACTTC. Translation: CASSLAVASGTNEQYF.

This clone has just one count. V and J are TRBV28 and TRBJ2-1; tentatively, D is TRBD2 (7 bases). The CDR3 extends over 15 amino acids. Trimming took 5 bases from V and 6 from J, leaving 17 bases between them. Per the germline V gene, CDR1 is MDHEN and CDR2 is SYDVKM. The CDR3 DNA follows: TGTGCCAGCAGTCCGACTGGGGGGGCTTTCAATGAGCAGTTCTTC. Translated: CASSPTGGAFNEQFF.

The genes are TRBV23-1 and TRBJ2-1; D possibly corresponds to TRBD2 (6 bases). TRBV23-1 is flagged as an ORF with uncertain function. CDR3 size: 14 residues. Trimming pared 10 bases from V and 9 bases from J, leaving 22 bases between. The chain's CDR3 is CAMKTGHKEGEQFF. The CDR3 nucleotides are TGCGCCATGAAAACAGGACACAAGGAGGGTGAGCAGTTCTTC.

The chain couples TRBV5-1 to TRBJ2-1; TRBD2 aligns across 9 bases. The CDR3 is made up of 19 amino acids. Germline V CDR1 and CDR2: SGHRS, YFSETQ. The junction had 15 bases not matched to a gene; V was cut back by 1 base and J by 4 bases. DNA of the CDR3: TGCGCCAGCAGCTTGTTCGGCGGGAGGGCCTTAAGGGGGTACAATGAGCAGTTCTTC. Its translation is CASSLFGGRALRGYNEQFF.

The CDR3 nucleotides read TGCAGCGTTGACCTTGGGGGAGGGAGGGTAATCAATGAGCAGTTCTTC. This sequence encodes CSVDLGGGRVINEQFF. V gene TRBV29-1 combines with J gene TRBJ2-1; TRBD2 agrees at 7 bases. V trimming: 3 bases; J trimming: 6 bases; junction bases outside the gene matches: 14. The CDR3 loop spans 16 amino acids. Per germline, CDR1 SQVTM and CDR2 ANQGSEA.

The genes are TRBV5-1 and TRBJ1-1; tentatively, D is TRBD1 (5 bases). CDR1 is SGHRS and CDR2 is YFSETQ in the germline V gene. The CDR3 is 16 residues long. V lost 0 bases to trimming and J lost 4 bases, with 16 bases between them. CDR3 residues: CASSLEGGDWGTEAFF. In DNA, the CDR3 is TGCGCCAGCAGCTTGGAGGGAGGGGATTGGGGCACTGAAGCTTTCTTT.

This chain connects TRBV19 to TRBJ2-4, with TRBD2 matching 9 bases. The CDR3 consists of 17 residues. In germline, CDR1 is LNHDA, CDR2 SQIVND (reference sequence). V lost 5 bases and J lost 0; bases outside the gene matches: 8. In nucleotides, the CDR3 is TGTGCCAGTAGTCTCCGGCTAGCGGGAATAGCCAAAAACATTCAGTACTTC. This sequence encodes CASSLRLAGIAKNIQYF.

This clone appeared a single time. The rearrangement uses TRBV5-1 and TRBJ2-7; D not certain. The germline V gene has CDR1 SGHRS and CDR2 YFSETQ. There are 12 residues in the CDR3. V lost 4 bases, J lost 2 bases, and 7 bases lay in between. The CDR3 nucleotides are TGCGCCAGCAGCGATCTTACCTACGAGCAGTACTTC. Amino acids: CASSDLTYEQYF. Full variable domain (outside the CDR3, taken from reference TRBV5-1 and TRBJ2-7): KAGVTQTPRYLIKTRGQQVTLSCSPISGHRSVSWYQQTPGQGLQFLFEYFSETQRNKGNFPGRFSGRQFSNSRSEMNVSTLELGDSALYLCASSDLTYEQYFGPGTRLTVT.

The V gene is TRBV7-2, the J gene TRBJ2-1; D is tentatively TRBD1 or TRBD2 (6 bases each). V was pared by 7 bases and J by 6 bases, with 19 bases between. The germline V gene encodes CDR1 SGHTA and CDR2 FQGNSA. This CDR3 is 15 amino acids long. The CDR3 DNA reads TGTGCCAGCACGGAGGGGGGTACTAGTTTCAATGAGCAGTTCTTC. It encodes CASTEGGTSFNEQFF.

The J gene is TRBJ2-6, the V gene TRBV7-2; D uncertain. The CDR3 loop spans 15 amino acids. The germline V gene encodes CDR1 SGHTA and CDR2 FQGNSA. V dropped 3 bases and J dropped 0 bases, with 6 bases sitting between them. The CDR3 bases are TGTGCCAGCAGCTTTCGGTTCTCTGGGGCCAACGTCCTGACTTTC. Amino acids: CASSFRFSGANVLTF.